The clone carrying this T cell receptor beta chain has a handful of counts. The antigen remains unidentified. This entry belongs to a study of molecular identifiers for immune sequencing clone quantification. Study-level background: Replicates involved a five-way split of RNA from around 18,000 or 91,000 naive CD8 cells, with sequencing of four.

Germline V lookup: CDR1 LNHDA, CDR2 SQIVND (reference sequence). With 5 bases removed from V and 3 bases from J, the gap between germline ends came to 11 bases. This CDR3 region has 14 residues. Overall study findings and caveats: Jurkat TCR RNA spiked in from one cell (amid more than 850,000 naive cells) was reportedly detectable. Clones that exceeded 20 RNA copies held over 99% of effector molecules, yet under 1% in naive cells.

A CD8+CD4-CCR7+CD45RA+ gate was used to sort naive CD8 T cells. From the PCR reads, TCRdb called clonotypes with MiXCR, one entry per CDR3 protein. This sample has under 600,000 distinct CDR3 sequences; roughly 24% occur once, and the top ten carry approximately 0.76%. This TCR derives from a human donor in good health. Some libraries in this study had Jurkat cell RNA spiked in. The source material was naive CD8+ T cells from blood, with Jurkat cell RNA spiked in. Subset indicated: FACS-sorted CD8+CD4-CCR7+CD45RA+ naive T cells. The rearrangement joins TRBV19 to TRBJ1-5; the D is unclear. CDR3 residues: CASSPWAINQPQHF. The CDR3, as DNA: TGTGCCAGTAGTCCGTGGGCGATCAATCAGCCCCAGCATTTT.